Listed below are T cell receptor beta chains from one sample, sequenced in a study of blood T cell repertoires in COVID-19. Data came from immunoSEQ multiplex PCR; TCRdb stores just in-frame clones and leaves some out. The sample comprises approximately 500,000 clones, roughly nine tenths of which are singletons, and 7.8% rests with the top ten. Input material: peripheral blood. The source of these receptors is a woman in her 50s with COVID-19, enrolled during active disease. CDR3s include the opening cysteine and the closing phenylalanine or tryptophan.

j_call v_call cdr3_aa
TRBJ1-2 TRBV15 CATSGRPGTEYGYTF
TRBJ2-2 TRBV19 CASSTTGGTGELFF
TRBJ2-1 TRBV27 CASSDGGGSYNEQFF
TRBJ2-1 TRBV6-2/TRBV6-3 CASSYSLGVGGEFF
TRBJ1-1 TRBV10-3 CAISKQGGDLNTEAFF
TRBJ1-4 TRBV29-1 CSVAQMKEGEKLFF
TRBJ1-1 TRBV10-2 CASSVVGTAGVTEAFF
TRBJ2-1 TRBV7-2 CASSPSGGEPYNEQFF
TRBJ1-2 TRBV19 CASSSGAYYGYTF
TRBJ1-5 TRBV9 CASSVGGRGYEPQHF
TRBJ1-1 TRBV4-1 CASSQDWAGRAFF
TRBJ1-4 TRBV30 CAWSGVQGEEEKLFF
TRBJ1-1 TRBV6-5 CASSPSPVGTEAFF
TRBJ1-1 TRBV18 CASSPSRVDTEAFF
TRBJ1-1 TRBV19 CASSTQGSRTEAFF
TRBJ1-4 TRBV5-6 CASSTRERLREKLFF
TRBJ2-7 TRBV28 CASSLSIAGGFEQYF
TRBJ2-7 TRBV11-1 CASSLGLAGTYEQYF
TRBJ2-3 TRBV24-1 CATSDRTGGRDTQYF
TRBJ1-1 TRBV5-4 CASSPGRQLTEAFF
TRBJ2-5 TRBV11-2 CASSLDWGGRETQYF
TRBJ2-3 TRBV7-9 CASTPRDTDTQYF
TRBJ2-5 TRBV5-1 CASSISETQYF
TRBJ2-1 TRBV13 CASSLGRTWQVGNEQFF
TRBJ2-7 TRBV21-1 CASSKDRGYEQYF
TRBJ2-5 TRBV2 CASSGTSGVGTQYF
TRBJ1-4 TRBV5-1 CASSLEGGNEKLFF
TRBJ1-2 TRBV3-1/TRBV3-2 CASSPSMGQGVGYTF
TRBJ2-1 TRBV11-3 CASSLVTTSGGYNEQFF
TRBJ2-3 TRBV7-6 CASSLSRTGGPDTQYF
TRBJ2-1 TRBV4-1 CASSQVSSRLSYNEQFF
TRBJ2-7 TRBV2 CASSGLGSYEQYF
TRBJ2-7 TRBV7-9 CASSLGTGESSYEQYF
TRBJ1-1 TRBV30 CAWWGQPAMNTEAFF
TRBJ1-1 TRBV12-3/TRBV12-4 CASSLDGQGFF
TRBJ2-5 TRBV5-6 CASSLQGVRETQYF
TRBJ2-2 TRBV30 CAWSVGTGANTGELFF
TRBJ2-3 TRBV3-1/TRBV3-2 CASSQVLLAGGPTDTQYF
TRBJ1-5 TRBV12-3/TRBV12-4 CASSFGTNQPQHF